This entry concerns a single T cell receptor (beta chain). Antigen specificity is unknown. This entry belongs to a study of CD8 T cells in ankylosing spondylitis. Study findings and constraints: A TCR beta motif of under ten highly homologous variants seemed to mark ankylosing spondylitis blood.

Trimming removed 4 bases at V and 0 bases at J, with 10 bases between. CDR1 is KGHSH, CDR2 LQKENI, per germline. The CDR3 length is 15 residues. TCRdb ran MiXCR on the 5' RACE reads and lists one entry per CDR3 protein. The sample contains about 360,000 distinct CDR3 sequences, around 15% of which appear only once. Sequencing input: blood, either unsorted or a sorted T cell fraction (not recorded which). This chain uses TRBV18 with TRBJ2-4; D might be TRBD1 (5 bases). The receptor was derived from a male donor with ankylosing spondylitis or in good health (not recorded which). This CDR3 is CASSQGEGAKNIQYF. CDR3 bases: TGTGCCAGCTCACAAGGGGAAGGAGCCAAAAACATTCAGTACTTC.